The source of this TCR beta chain is a study of blood T cell repertoires in COVID-19. Libraries were prepared by immunoSEQ multiplex PCR; TCRdb keeps only in-frame clonotypes and omits some of them. The table shows 220,000 or so clones, with about 85% occurring only once. V lost 4 bases and J lost 5, with 15 bases in between. The germline V gene encodes CDR1 KGHSH and CDR2 LQKENI. The CDR3 length is 15 residues. The receptor was derived from a woman aged 55-69 years who had recovered from COVID-19. What was sequenced was peripheral blood. The chain combines TRBV18 with TRBJ2-1; TRBD1 is a possible D gene (6 bases). DNA for the CDR3: TGTGCCAGCTCACTTGGACAGCAATTTAACAATGAGCAGTTCTTC. Protein product: CASSLGQQFNNEQFF.